Listed below are T cell receptor beta chains from one sample, sequenced in a study of memory CD8 T cells in hepatitis C reinfection. Profiled with immunoSEQ multiplex PCR; TCRdb holds only in-frame clones, not every one. The sample lists 40,000 to 45,000 clones; more than 75% were seen once. Sequenced: naive CD8+ T cells sorted from blood. The receptors come from a man between 18 and 35 years old with hepatitis C virus infection. Both conserved end residues are part of each CDR3. Fields, in order: V gene, J gene, D gene, clone size, CDR3 DNA, CDR3 protein. A D gene is named only where the DNA matches it firmly. A clone size is listed for some rows: how often the clone was seen (once, few, many), or a class if it is expanded.

v_call: TRBV7-3
j_call: TRBJ2-3
d_call: .
clone_size: .
cdr3_nt: TGTGCCAGCAGCTTACCCCCCCGAGATACGCAGTATTTT
cdr3_aa: CASSLPPRDTQYF

v_call: TRBV7-9
j_call: TRBJ2-2
d_call: TRBD1
clone_size: .
cdr3_nt: TGTGCCAGCAGCGTACAGGGGCCCGACACCGGGGAGCTGTTTTTT
cdr3_aa: CASSVQGPDTGELFF

v_call: TRBV18
j_call: TRBJ2-7
d_call: TRBD2
clone_size: .
cdr3_nt: TGTGCCAGCTCACCACGTAGGGCGGGGGACTCCTACGAGCAGTACTTC
cdr3_aa: CASSPRRAGDSYEQYF

v_call: TRBV7-9
j_call: TRBJ2-7
d_call: .
clone_size: .
cdr3_nt: TGTGCCAGCAGCTCCAGGGACTCTTACGAGCAGTACTTC
cdr3_aa: CASSSRDSYEQYF

v_call: TRBV5-5
j_call: TRBJ1-5
d_call: .
clone_size: .
cdr3_nt: TGTGCCAGCAGCTTGCTGGGCAGCAATCAGCCCCAGCATTTT
cdr3_aa: CASSLLGSNQPQHF

v_call: TRBV6-1
j_call: TRBJ2-1
d_call: TRBD2
clone_size: .
cdr3_nt: TGTGCCAGCAAATCCACTAGCGGCCATGAGCAGTTCTTC
cdr3_aa: CASKSTSGHEQFF

v_call: TRBV5-6
j_call: TRBJ1-1
d_call: .
clone_size: .
cdr3_nt: TGTGCCAGCAGCTTGGAGGAGTTTCGATACACTGAAGCTTTCTTT
cdr3_aa: CASSLEEFRYTEAFF

v_call: TRBV11-2
j_call: TRBJ2-3
d_call: TRBD2
clone_size: .
cdr3_nt: TGTGCCAGCAGCTGGGGCCGGGACTATGAGGATACGCAGTATTTT
cdr3_aa: CASSWGRDYEDTQYF

v_call: TRBV6-5
j_call: TRBJ2-6
d_call: .
clone_size: .
cdr3_nt: TGTGCCAGCAGTTACTCGATCGGCTCTGGGGCCAACGTCCTGACTTTC
cdr3_aa: CASSYSIGSGANVLTF

v_call: TRBV28
j_call: TRBJ1-2
d_call: .
clone_size: .
cdr3_nt: TGTGCCAGCAGTTTGGGGGCCTATGGCTACACCTTC
cdr3_aa: CASSLGAYGYTF

v_call: TRBV7-9
j_call: TRBJ2-1
d_call: .
clone_size: .
cdr3_nt: TGTGCCAGCAGCTTTTTATTAGCGGCCTACAATGAGCAGTTCTTC
cdr3_aa: CASSFLLAAYNEQFF

v_call: TRBV7-6
j_call: TRBJ2-2
d_call: .
clone_size: .
cdr3_nt: TGTGCCAGCAGCTTAGAAGGGGGGGCAGCCGGGGAGCTGTTTTTT
cdr3_aa: CASSLEGGAAGELFF

v_call: TRBV7-9
j_call: TRBJ2-6
d_call: .
clone_size: .
cdr3_nt: TGTGCCAGCAGTACTAAATCAGGGTCTGGGGCCAACGTCCTGACTTTC
cdr3_aa: CASSTKSGSGANVLTF

v_call: TRBV6-5
j_call: TRBJ1-1
d_call: TRBD1
clone_size: few
cdr3_nt: TGTGCCAGCAGTTACTCTGGACAGGGGAGAACTGAAGCTTTCTTT
cdr3_aa: CASSYSGQGRTEAFF

v_call: TRBV7-6
j_call: TRBJ1-6
d_call: .
clone_size: .
cdr3_nt: TGTGCCAGCAGCTACCTCTCGGATTCACCCCTCCACTTT
cdr3_aa: CASSYLSDSPLHF

v_call: TRBV2
j_call: TRBJ2-7
d_call: TRBD1
clone_size: .
cdr3_nt: TGTGCCAGCAGAGGGACAGGTCCCTCCGAGCAGTACTTC
cdr3_aa: CASRGTGPSEQYF

v_call: TRBV7-9
j_call: TRBJ2-2
d_call: .
clone_size: .
cdr3_nt: TGTGCCAGCAGCTTAATTAGCGGGGAGCTGTTTTTT
cdr3_aa: CASSLISGELFF

v_call: TRBV9
j_call: TRBJ2-2
d_call: .
clone_size: .
cdr3_nt: TGTGCCAGCAGCCTGAACACCGGGGAGCTGTTTTTT
cdr3_aa: CASSLNTGELFF

v_call: TRBV12-5
j_call: TRBJ2-5
d_call: TRBD1
clone_size: .
cdr3_nt: TGTGCTAGTGGTTCCCAGTACGGGACAGGGGACCCAGAGACCCAGTACTTC
cdr3_aa: CASGSQYGTGDPETQYF

v_call: TRBV28
j_call: TRBJ2-1
d_call: TRBD2
clone_size: once
cdr3_nt: TGTGCCAGCAGCCTCCGGACTAGCTGGGTAAACAATGAGCAGTTCTTC
cdr3_aa: CASSLRTSWVNNEQFF

v_call: TRBV19
j_call: TRBJ1-1
d_call: TRBD1
clone_size: .
cdr3_nt: TGTGCCAGTACAGGGGGCCCTGAAGCTTTCTTT
cdr3_aa: CASTGGPEAFF

v_call: TRBV9
j_call: TRBJ1-4
d_call: .
clone_size: .
cdr3_nt: TGTGCCAGCAGCGTAGGGTACGGTACTAATGAAAAACTGTTTTTT
cdr3_aa: CASSVGYGTNEKLFF

v_call: TRBV27
j_call: TRBJ2-7
d_call: .
clone_size: once
cdr3_nt: TGTGCCAGCGCGGCGGGGGCTACCTACGAGCAGTACTTC
cdr3_aa: CASAAGATYEQYF

v_call: TRBV7-7
j_call: TRBJ2-2
d_call: TRBD2
clone_size: .
cdr3_nt: TGTGCTAGCAGCTCCCGGGACGGGGGGACCGGGGAGCTGTTTTTT
cdr3_aa: CASSSRDGGTGELFF